A single sample is the source of the 21 T cell receptor beta chains below, sequenced in a study of cytomegalovirus exposure and HLA in healthy donors (dated by TCRdb to 2015 to 2018). Libraries were built with the immunoSEQ multiplex PCR assay. A mixture of 60 forward primers for TCR Vbeta segments and 13 reverse primers for TCR Jbeta segments was used in the multiplex PCR. The immuneACCESS repertoire file appears here via TCRdb, limited to in-frame rearrangements. These files lack a portion of the clones; in checked studies, under half of the deficit traces to unresolved V genes, and the cause of the others is not known. Across this sample there are about 130,000 clones, with approximately 74% seen only once. The ten largest clones take up approximately 6.3% of the sample. Material: PBMCs. These receptors were obtained from a man aged 40-49 years in good health and CMV-seropositive.

The table lists this clone with a count of one. This chain's CDR3 is CAWSGGVYGYTF. The CDR3 DNA is TGTGCCTGGAGTGGGGGGGTCTATGGCTACACCTTC. V usage is TRBV30 and J usage is TRBJ1-2; possibly TRBD1 for D (5 bases). CDR1 GTSNPN and CDR2 SVGIG come from the germline V gene (reference sequence). Trimming stripped 1 base from V and 4 bases from J, with 7 bases between. This CDR3 has 12 residues. The variable domain in full, completed from reference TRBV30 and TRBJ1-2, reads SQTIHQWPATLVQPVGSPLSLECTVEGTSNPNLYWYRQAAGRGLQLLFYSVGIGQISSEVPQNLSASRPQDRQFILSSKKLLLSDSGFYLCAWSGGVYGYTFGSGTRLTVV.

The chain has TRBV10-3 and TRBJ1-2; D unclear. The CDR3 covers 15 residues. The germline V gene encodes CDR1 ENHRY and CDR2 SYGVKD. Trimming left V 2 bases short and J 1 base short, with 11 bases between. The CDR3 bases are TGTGCCATCAGTGAGAGGTCACAGAATAACTATGGCTACACCTTC. Translation: CAISERSQNNYGYTF.

As concerns this clone: At one boundary the junction diverges from the germline segment, which might be a read error. The chain has TRBV7-9 and TRBJ2-1, with D perhaps matching TRBD2 (6 bases). This CDR3 is built from 12 residues. Germline V CDR1 and CDR2: SEHNR, FQNEAQ (reference sequence). The CDR3 region is CASSGRYSEQFF. CDR3 DNA sequence: TGTGCCAGCAGCGGGAGGTACAGTGAGCAGTTCTTC.

V usage is TRBV18 and J usage is TRBJ2-2, with D perhaps TRBD1 (6 bases). Germline CDR1 KGHSH, CDR2 LQKENI. There are 15 residues in the CDR3. V was clipped by 6 bases and J by 1 base, with 12 bases between them. CDR3 in amino acids: CASSLGQKNTGELFF. The CDR3 region has the DNA TGTGCCAGCTCCCTCGGACAGAAGAACACCGGGGAGCTGTTTTTT.

CDR3 bases: TGCGCCAGCAGCCAAGATCCCCCCGCGGACAGGGGATGGAGCTATGGCTACACCTTC. Its protein is CASSQDPPADRGWSYGYTF. This chain joins TRBV4-1 and TRBJ1-2; TRBD1 matches at 9 bases. From germline, CDR1 is MGHRA and CDR2 YSYEKL. CDR3 length: 19 amino acids. Germline trimming cut 0 bases from V and 4 bases from J; bases unmatched to any gene: 15.

This clone is a singleton in its sample. The chain employs TRBV4-1 and TRBJ2-2; the D gene is possibly TRBD2 (5 bases). Germline V gives CDR1 MGHRA, CDR2 YSYEKL. CDR3 length: 16 residues. V lost 1 base to trimming and J lost 1 base, with 10 bases between them. The CDR3 loop reads CASSQVGRGNTGELFF. The CDR3 DNA follows: TGCGCCAGCAGCCAAGTAGGACGGGGGAACACCGGGGAGCTGTTTTTT.

This clone was recorded a few times. The CDR3 nucleotides read TGTGCCAGCAGTTCCAGACAGGGTTCCGGGGCCAACGTCCTGACTTTC. Its translation: CASSSRQGSGANVLTF. The V and J genes are TRBV28 and TRBJ2-6; 7 nucleotides agree with TRBD1. The CDR3 contains 16 residues. Looked up from germline, CDR1 is MDHEN and CDR2 is SYDVKM. The V and J ends lost 4 bases and 4 bases, in that order; junction bases with no gene match: 7.

This CDR3 reads CASSLVQAGNTIYF. The CDR3 DNA follows: TGTGCCAGCAGCTTAGTACAGGCTGGAAACACCATATATTTT. The J gene is TRBJ1-3, the V gene TRBV7-8, with D perhaps TRBD1 (5 bases). Germline V gives CDR1 SGHVS, CDR2 FQNEAQ. V was shortened by 1 base and J by 2 bases, with 6 bases between the two germline ends. The CDR3 totals 14 residues.

The sample holds a few counts of this clone. The V call is TRBV2, the J call TRBJ1-1; D not certain. V lost 3 bases, J lost 7 bases, and 15 bases lay in between. Germline CDR1 is SNHLY and CDR2 is FYNNEI. The CDR3 spans 14 residues. DNA of the CDR3: TGTGCCAGCAGTGAGGCAGGAACCAGATTTGAAGCTTTCTTT. Translated: CASSEAGTRFEAFF.

Only a few counts were recorded for this clone. The chain combines TRBV5-1 with TRBJ2-7, with TRBD1 identical over 7 bases. The length of the CDR3 is 14 residues. Germline CDR1 and CDR2: SGHRS and YFSETQ. The J segment lost 0 bases and the V segment lost 4 bases, leaving 4 bases of the junction unmatched. The CDR3 spells CASSKTGASYEQYF. CDR3 DNA: TGCGCCAGCAGCAAAACAGGGGCCTCCTACGAGCAGTACTTC.

This sequence joins TRBV5-6 and TRBJ1-2; TRBD1 is a possible D gene (5 bases). Germline V lookup: CDR1 SGHDT, CDR2 YYEEEE. The V and J ends lost 0 bases and 2 bases respectively, with 8 bases between them. This CDR3 is 14 amino acids long. This chain's CDR3 is CASSLETANYGYTF. DNA of the CDR3: TGTGCCAGCAGCTTGGAGACAGCCAACTATGGCTACACCTTC. Full variable domain (outside the CDR3, taken from reference TRBV5-6 and TRBJ1-2): DAGVTQSPTHLIKTRGQQVTLRCSPKSGHDTVSWYQQALGQGPQFIFQYYEEEERQRGNFPDRFSGHQFPNYSSELNVNALLLGDSALYLCASSLETANYGYTFGSGTRLTVV.

The rearrangement links TRBV5-1 to TRBJ2-2, with D possibly being TRBD1 (6 bases). Germline loops: CDR1 SGHRS, CDR2 YFSETQ. The V end lost 1 base, the J end lost 1 base, and 11 bases lay between the germline ends. CDR3 size: 16 residues. The CDR3 here is CASSLQTGLNTGELFF. CDR3 coding DNA: TGCGCCAGCAGCTTGCAAACAGGGTTGAACACCGGGGAGCTGTTTTTT.

This chain's CDR3 is CASSYAGRNQPQHF. CDR3 bases: TGTGCCAGCAGTTATGCAGGGCGCAATCAGCCCCAGCATTTT. The chain uses TRBV6-6 and TRBJ1-5; TRBD1 might be the D (5 bases). Germline V CDR1 and CDR2: MNHNY, SVGAGI (reference sequence). CDR3 length: 14 amino acids. V lost 3 bases to trimming and J lost 2 bases, with 8 bases between them.

A few counts support this clone. The V gene is TRBV6-1, the J gene TRBJ1-5; a weak D match, TRBD1 (6 bases). Germline V CDR1 and CDR2: MNHNS, SASEGT. CDR3 size: 16 residues. Trimming removed 0 bases at V and 7 bases at J, with 16 bases between. In DNA, the CDR3 is TGTGCCAGCAGTGAAGCTGCGGGGGGCCTAGGGCAGCCCCAGCATTTT. Its translation: CASSEAAGGLGQPQHF.

The chain links TRBV6-5 to TRBJ1-5; D is ambiguous. CDR1 and CDR2 (germline): MNHEY, SVGAGI. Trimming removed 0 bases from V and 8 bases from J, with 17 bases in between. This CDR3 has 16 residues. The CDR3 DNA is TGTGCCAGCAGTTACTCGACCGCGGTGTCACCCAAGCCCCAGCATTTT. Amino acid sequence: CASSYSTAVSPKPQHF.

CDR3 coding DNA: TGTGCCAGCACCTTACTACAGGGGGCGTCTGGGGCCAACGTCCTGACTTTC. It yields the protein CASTLLQGASGANVLTF. This chain connects TRBV5-6 to TRBJ2-6; TRBD1 agrees at 9 bases. Germline CDR1 reads SGHDT; CDR2 reads YYEEEE. J gave up 1 base and V 6 bases, and 8 bases lay outside the gene matches. This CDR3 has 17 residues.

The V and J genes are TRBV12-5 and TRBJ2-6; 11 nucleotides line up with TRBD1. There are 17 residues in the CDR3. Losses at the gene ends were 5 bases for V and 4 bases for J; bases not matched to a gene: 7. Germline V gene sequence: CDR1 LGHNT, CDR2 FRNRAP. The CDR3 reads CASGPGQGGSGANVLTF. The CDR3 region has the DNA TGTGCTAGTGGTCCGGGACAGGGGGGATCAGGGGCCAACGTCCTGACTTTC.

CDR3 nucleotides: TGTGCCACCAGCAGACCTAGAGAGACCCAGTACTTC. The encoded protein is CATSRPRETQYF. The chain employs TRBV15 and TRBJ2-5; D remains unclear. The length of the CDR3 is 12 residues. The ends were cut back, 2 bases at V and 4 bases at J, with 5 bases in the middle. Germline-derived CDR1 and CDR2 are LNHNV and YYDKDF (reference sequence).

The chain joins TRBV27 to TRBJ2-7; 13 bases are shared with TRBD2. Per germline, CDR1 MNHEY and CDR2 SMNVEV (reference sequence). V lost 7 bases, J lost 4 bases, and 19 bases stayed unmatched. The CDR3 loop spans 19 amino acids. The CDR3 sequence is CASTSSGLAGVGGRYEQYF. CDR3 nucleotide sequence: TGTGCCAGCACCTCCTCCGGACTAGCGGGAGTAGGGGGGCGGTACGAGCAGTACTTC.

This clone appeared a few times. V usage is TRBV7-2 and J usage is TRBJ1-4; D not resolved. The CDR3 is made up of 13 amino acids. V was trimmed by 5 bases and J by 7 bases, leaving 11 bases between them. The germline CDR1 and CDR2 sequences are SGHTA and FQGNSA. CDR3 protein: CASSLAEGEKLFF. In DNA, the CDR3 is TGTGCCAGCAGCCTCGCGGAAGGTGAAAAACTGTTTTTT. Full variable domain (rest looked up from reference TRBV7-2 and TRBJ1-4): GAGVSQSPSNKVTEKGKDVELRCDPISGHTALYWYRQSLGQGLEFLIYFQGNSAPDKSGLPSDRFSAERTGGSVSTLTIQRTQQEDSAVYLCASSLAEGEKLFFGSGTQLSVL.

The chain couples TRBV5-1 to TRBJ2-7, with D tentatively TRBD2 (6 bases). Trimming shortened V by 4 bases and J by 7 bases, and 21 bases separated the two germline ends. The CDR3 spans 15 residues. Germline assignment: CDR1 SGHRS and CDR2 YFSETQ. DNA for the CDR3: TGCGCCAGCAGCCCGGGGGATGGGTCGGCGGGGGAGCAGTACTTC. As protein: CASSPGDGSAGEQYF.